These T cell receptor beta chains were read from a single sample in a study of T cells after posttransplantation cyclophosphamide. The assay was immunoSEQ multiplex PCR, and TCRdb's table has in-frame clones only and misses some. The sample comprises approximately 23,000 clones, 95% to 98% of which are singletons, and around 0.13% rests with the top ten. The sequenced material came from naive CD4+ T cells sorted from PBMCs. These receptors all come from a man aged 50 to 59 in good health, CMV-negative, and a related stem cell transplant donor. CDR3s include the opening cysteine and the closing phenylalanine or tryptophan. Each record gives: J gene, V gene, CDR3 protein.

j_call: TRBJ1-2; v_call: TRBV18; cdr3_aa: CASSPSGTVESGYTF
j_call: TRBJ2-3; v_call: TRBV7-3; cdr3_aa: CASSLSPRAVTDTQYF
j_call: TRBJ2-5; v_call: TRBV5-1; cdr3_aa: CASSLAGGLEETQYF
j_call: TRBJ2-3; v_call: TRBV19; cdr3_aa: CASSSEGGTQYF
j_call: TRBJ2-1; v_call: TRBV6-6; cdr3_aa: CASSRGTAYNEQFF
j_call: TRBJ1-5; v_call: TRBV21-1; cdr3_aa: CATKQGSGQPQHF
j_call: TRBJ2-7; v_call: TRBV11-3; cdr3_aa: CASSFDSNRAFPSYEQYF
j_call: TRBJ2-7; v_call: TRBV29-1; cdr3_aa: CSVDPGGHEQYF
j_call: TRBJ2-7; v_call: TRBV11-3; cdr3_aa: CASSRSLAGGTGEQYF
j_call: TRBJ1-2; v_call: TRBV7-2; cdr3_aa: CASSLSLLSGGSNYGYTF
j_call: TRBJ2-1; v_call: TRBV5-1; cdr3_aa: CASSFGTGGFNEQFF
j_call: TRBJ1-1; v_call: TRBV4-1; cdr3_aa: CASSQVGNVVLRDMNTEAFF
j_call: NA; v_call: TRBV5-6; cdr3_aa: CASSLLGSGSSYEQYF
j_call: TRBJ2-5; v_call: TRBV5-4; cdr3_aa: CASSSNRGQETQYF
j_call: TRBJ2-1; v_call: TRBV5-1; cdr3_aa: CASSRSLLAAYNEQFF
j_call: TRBJ1-3; v_call: TRBV5-1; cdr3_aa: CASSLRAAGNTIYF
j_call: TRBJ1-1; v_call: TRBV7-9; cdr3_aa: CASQGTEAFF
j_call: TRBJ2-4; v_call: TRBV4-1; cdr3_aa: CASSQDQDRIAKNIHYF
j_call: TRBJ1-1; v_call: TRBV9; cdr3_aa: CASSALAGGAFF
j_call: TRBJ1-2; v_call: TRBV6-5; cdr3_aa: CASSYGMGQGSFGYTF
j_call: TRBJ1-5; v_call: TRBV29-1; cdr3_aa: CSVTGANQPQHF
j_call: TRBJ1-1; v_call: TRBV18; cdr3_aa: CASSPLVRTFTEAFF
j_call: TRBJ2-1; v_call: TRBV7-2; cdr3_aa: CASSLTAVEQFF
j_call: TRBJ1-1; v_call: TRBV5-1; cdr3_aa: CASSVPGQPAFF
j_call: TRBJ2-7; v_call: TRBV19; cdr3_aa: CASSISPLQGSYEQYF
j_call: TRBJ2-5; v_call: TRBV4-3; cdr3_aa: CASSPELAGETQYF
j_call: TRBJ2-7; v_call: TRBV10-2; cdr3_aa: CASMVGGQYEQYF
j_call: TRBJ1-2; v_call: TRBV29-1; cdr3_aa: CSVEVIPNYGYTF
j_call: TRBJ2-6; v_call: TRBV18; cdr3_aa: CASSLTGLRSGANVLTF
j_call: TRBJ1-6; v_call: TRBV4-1; cdr3_aa: CASSQNTGVSSPLHF
j_call: TRBJ1-1; v_call: TRBV5-4; cdr3_aa: CASAHSLTGIAEAFF
j_call: TRBJ2-2; v_call: TRBV7-8; cdr3_aa: CASSRERQGTKELFF
j_call: TRBJ2-3; v_call: TRBV19; cdr3_aa: CASSIVGTSGEDTQYF
j_call: TRBJ2-7; v_call: TRBV28; cdr3_aa: CASSSNPPGTKLYEQYF
j_call: TRBJ1-6; v_call: TRBV9; cdr3_aa: CASSVLDSPLHF
j_call: TRBJ1-4; v_call: TRBV7-9; cdr3_aa: CASGRQGLTNEKLFF
j_call: TRBJ2-7; v_call: TRBV4-2; cdr3_aa: CASSQDLRTSGILVQYF
j_call: TRBJ1-1; v_call: TRBV29-1; cdr3_aa: CSVGLQAPNTEAFF
j_call: TRBJ2-2; v_call: TRBV27; cdr3_aa: CASRGVNTGELFF
j_call: TRBJ1-5; v_call: TRBV7-2; cdr3_aa: CASIPGVNSNQPQHF
j_call: TRBJ2-6; v_call: TRBV6-1; cdr3_aa: CASTQGSGANVLTF
j_call: TRBJ2-5; v_call: TRBV11-2; cdr3_aa: CASSLTSGKETQYF
j_call: TRBJ1-2; v_call: TRBV6-5; cdr3_aa: CASSLYDRRGYTF
j_call: TRBJ1-1; v_call: TRBV6-5; cdr3_aa: CASSRSGQANTEAFF
j_call: TRBJ2-7; v_call: TRBV11-2; cdr3_aa: CASSGDRGSYEQYF
j_call: TRBJ2-2; v_call: TRBV2; cdr3_aa: CASRGQVNTGELFF
j_call: TRBJ1-2; v_call: TRBV5-1; cdr3_aa: CASKVGQSNYGYTF
j_call: TRBJ2-7; v_call: TRBV9; cdr3_aa: CASSVGAHSYEQYF
j_call: TRBJ1-2; v_call: TRBV6-6; cdr3_aa: CASTAGPTNYGYTF
j_call: TRBJ2-7; v_call: TRBV18; cdr3_aa: CASSLRLETYEQYF
j_call: TRBJ2-7; v_call: TRBV10-1; cdr3_aa: CARLSEQYF
j_call: TRBJ1-2; v_call: TRBV7-2; cdr3_aa: CASSFIRLGALANYGYTF
j_call: TRBJ2-1; v_call: TRBV13; cdr3_aa: CASSPRTSSNEQFF
j_call: TRBJ2-7; v_call: TRBV19; cdr3_aa: CASSIRDTTYEQYF